The sequence of this T cell receptor beta chain was determined in a study of shared T cell receptors in the human thymus. Sequencing used immunoSEQ multiplex PCR; TCRdb keeps in-frame clones, though not all of them. Seen here are approximately 660,000 clones, 88% observed once, and the top ten hold approximately 0.01%. The CDR3 runs to 13 residues. The V and J ends lost 8 bases and 2 bases respectively, with 13 bases between them. CDR1 is MNHEY and CDR2 is SVGAGI in the germline V gene. These data also formed part of another study, on human thymus T cells. That study reports: It was healthy Finnish infants having corrective surgery for congenital heart defects who were the donors. Thymic tissue was derived from resections collected during corrective heart surgery. In unrelated individuals, thymic repertoires overlapped highly, according to related research.

This receptor was obtained from a boy younger than two with a congenital heart defect. Material for sequencing was thymocytes. The chain recombines TRBV6-5 with TRBJ2-7, with D maybe TRBD1 (5 bases). The CDR3 nucleotides are TGTGCCAGCGGGGCAGGTCCCCCCTACGAGCAGTACTTC. Translated, it gives CASGAGPPYEQYF.